This TCR beta chain was observed in a study of blood T cell repertoires in COVID-19. Study background: Samples representing acute and convalescent COVID-19 were sourced from the United States, Italy and Spain. PBMCs, B-cell-depleted T cells, or T cells were the source of the cDNA or gDNA that made up the material.

The CDR3 sequence is 12 residues long. Trimming pared 5 bases from V and 6 bases from J, leaving 9 bases between. Germline loops: CDR1 SNHLY, CDR2 FYNNEI. The table came from immunoSEQ multiplex PCR; TCRdb's copy has only in-frame clones and leaves some out. The data show over 75,000 clones, with more than 90% seen just once and 1.5% to 2% held by the top ten. The receptor was isolated from a man between 60 and 75 years old with acute or convalescent COVID-19. Material for sequencing was peripheral blood. This chain uses TRBV2 with TRBJ2-3, with no clear D. The CDR3 loop is CASSWAEDTQYF. CDR3 DNA sequence: TGTGCCAGCAGTTGGGCTGAGGATACGCAGTATTTT. Supplemented by reference TRBV2 and TRBJ2-3, the full variable domain reads EPEVTQTPSHQVTQMGQEVILRCVPISNHLYFYWYRQILGQKVEFLVSFYNNEISEKSEIFDDQFSVERPDGSNFTLKIRSTKLEDSAMYFCASSWAEDTQYFGPGTRLTVL.